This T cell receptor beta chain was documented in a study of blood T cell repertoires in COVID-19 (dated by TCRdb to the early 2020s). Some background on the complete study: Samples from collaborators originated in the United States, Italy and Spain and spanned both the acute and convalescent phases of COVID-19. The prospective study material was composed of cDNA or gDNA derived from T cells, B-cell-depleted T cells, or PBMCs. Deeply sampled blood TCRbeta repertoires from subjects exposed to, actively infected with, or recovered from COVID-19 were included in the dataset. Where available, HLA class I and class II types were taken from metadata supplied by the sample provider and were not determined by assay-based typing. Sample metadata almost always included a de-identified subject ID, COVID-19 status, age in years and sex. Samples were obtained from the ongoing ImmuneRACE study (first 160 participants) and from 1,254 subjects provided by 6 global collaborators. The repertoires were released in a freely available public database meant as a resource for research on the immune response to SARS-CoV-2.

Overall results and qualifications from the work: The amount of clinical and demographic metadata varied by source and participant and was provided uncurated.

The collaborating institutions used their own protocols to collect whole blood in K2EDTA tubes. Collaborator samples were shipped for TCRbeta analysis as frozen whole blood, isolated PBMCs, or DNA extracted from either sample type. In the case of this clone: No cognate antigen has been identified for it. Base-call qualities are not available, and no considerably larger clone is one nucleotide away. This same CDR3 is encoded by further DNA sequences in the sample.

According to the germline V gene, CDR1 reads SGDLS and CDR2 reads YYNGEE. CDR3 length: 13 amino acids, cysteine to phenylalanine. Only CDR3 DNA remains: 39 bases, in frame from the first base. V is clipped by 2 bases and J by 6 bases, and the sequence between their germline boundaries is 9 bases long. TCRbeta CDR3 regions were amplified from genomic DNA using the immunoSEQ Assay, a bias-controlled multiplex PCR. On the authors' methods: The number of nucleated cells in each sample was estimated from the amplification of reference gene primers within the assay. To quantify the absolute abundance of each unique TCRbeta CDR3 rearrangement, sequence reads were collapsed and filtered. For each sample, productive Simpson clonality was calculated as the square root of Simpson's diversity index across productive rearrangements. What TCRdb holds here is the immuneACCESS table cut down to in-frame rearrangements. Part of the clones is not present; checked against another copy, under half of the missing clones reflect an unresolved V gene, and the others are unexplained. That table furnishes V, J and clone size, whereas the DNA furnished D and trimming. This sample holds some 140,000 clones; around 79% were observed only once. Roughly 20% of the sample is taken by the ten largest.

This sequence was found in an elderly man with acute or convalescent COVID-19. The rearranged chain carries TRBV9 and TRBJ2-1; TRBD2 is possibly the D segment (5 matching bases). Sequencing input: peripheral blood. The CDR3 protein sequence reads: CASSVGLGNEQFF. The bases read TGTGCCAGCAGCGTTGGACTTGGCAATGAGCAGTTCTTC.